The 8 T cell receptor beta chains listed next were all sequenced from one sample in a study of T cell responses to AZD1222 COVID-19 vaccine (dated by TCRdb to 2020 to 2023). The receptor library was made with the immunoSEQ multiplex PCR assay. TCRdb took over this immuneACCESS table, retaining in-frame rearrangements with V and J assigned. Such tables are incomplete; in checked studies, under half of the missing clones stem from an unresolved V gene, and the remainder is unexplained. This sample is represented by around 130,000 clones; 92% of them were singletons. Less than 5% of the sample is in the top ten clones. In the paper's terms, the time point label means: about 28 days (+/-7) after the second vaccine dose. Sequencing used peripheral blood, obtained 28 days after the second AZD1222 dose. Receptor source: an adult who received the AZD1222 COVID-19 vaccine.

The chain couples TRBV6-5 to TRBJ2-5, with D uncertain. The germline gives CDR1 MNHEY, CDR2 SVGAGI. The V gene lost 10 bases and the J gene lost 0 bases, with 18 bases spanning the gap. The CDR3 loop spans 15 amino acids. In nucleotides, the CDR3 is TGTGCCACCGCCTCGGCACACCTTAACCAAGAGACCCAGTACTTC. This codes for CATASAHLNQETQYF.

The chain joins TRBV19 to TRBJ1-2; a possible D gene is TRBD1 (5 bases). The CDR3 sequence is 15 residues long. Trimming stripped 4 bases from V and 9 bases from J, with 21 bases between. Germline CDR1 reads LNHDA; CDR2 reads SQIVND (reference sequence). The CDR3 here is CASSTRQRVFSRYTF. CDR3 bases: TGTGCCAGTAGTACTCGACAGAGAGTCTTCTCGCGCTACACCTTC. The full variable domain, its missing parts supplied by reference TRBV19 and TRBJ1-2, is DGGITQSPKYLFRKEGQNVTLSCEQNLNHDAMYWYRQDPGQGLRLIYYSQIVNDFQKGDIAEGYSVSREKKESFPLTVTSAQKNPTAFYLCASSTRQRVFSRYTFGSGTRLTVV.

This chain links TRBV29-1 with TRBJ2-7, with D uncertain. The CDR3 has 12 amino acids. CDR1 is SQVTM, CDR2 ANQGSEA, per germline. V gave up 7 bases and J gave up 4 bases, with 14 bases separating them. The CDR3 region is CSAVSQGYEQYF. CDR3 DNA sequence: TGCAGCGCCGTCTCCCAAGGGTACGAGCAGTACTTC.

In DNA, the CDR3 is TGTGCCAGCAGCCCCCCCACTGAAGCTTTCTTT. This encodes CASSPPTEAFF. The chain joins TRBV7-9 to TRBJ1-1; D remains unclear. Germline CDR1 reads SEHNR; CDR2 reads FQNEAQ (reference sequence). Trimming left V 5 bases short and J 4 bases short, with 5 bases between. The CDR3 runs 11 residues.

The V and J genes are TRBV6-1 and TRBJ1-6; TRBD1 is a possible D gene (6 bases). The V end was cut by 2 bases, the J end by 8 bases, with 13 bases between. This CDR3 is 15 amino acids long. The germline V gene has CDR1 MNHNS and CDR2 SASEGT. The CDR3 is CASSETGFSDSPLHF. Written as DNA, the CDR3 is TGTGCCAGCAGTGAAACAGGGTTTTCGGATTCACCCCTCCACTTT.

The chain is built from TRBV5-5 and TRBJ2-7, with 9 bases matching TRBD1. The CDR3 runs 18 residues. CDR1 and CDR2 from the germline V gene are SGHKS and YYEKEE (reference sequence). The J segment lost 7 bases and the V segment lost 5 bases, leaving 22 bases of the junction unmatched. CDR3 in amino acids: CASRARAGTGNSGGEQYF. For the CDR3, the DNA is TGTGCCAGCAGAGCCCGGGCCGGGACAGGGAACTCTGGTGGGGAGCAGTACTTC.

The CDR3 region is CASSVAGGRGYTF. The CDR3 nucleotides are TGTGCCAGCAGCGTAGCTGGGGGCCGTGGCTACACCTTC. This chain uses TRBV9 with TRBJ1-2; TRBD1 is a possible D gene (6 bases). This CDR3 comprises 13 residues. Trimming cost V 0 bases and J 7 bases, with 10 bases left between them. Per germline, CDR1 SGDLS and CDR2 YYNGEE.

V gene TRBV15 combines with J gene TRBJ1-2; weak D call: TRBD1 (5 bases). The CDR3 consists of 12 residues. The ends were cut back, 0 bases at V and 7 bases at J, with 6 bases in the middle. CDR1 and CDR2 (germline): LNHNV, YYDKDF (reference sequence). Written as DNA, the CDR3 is TGTGCCACCAGCAGAGATCAGGGTGGCTACACCTTC. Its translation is CATSRDQGGYTF.